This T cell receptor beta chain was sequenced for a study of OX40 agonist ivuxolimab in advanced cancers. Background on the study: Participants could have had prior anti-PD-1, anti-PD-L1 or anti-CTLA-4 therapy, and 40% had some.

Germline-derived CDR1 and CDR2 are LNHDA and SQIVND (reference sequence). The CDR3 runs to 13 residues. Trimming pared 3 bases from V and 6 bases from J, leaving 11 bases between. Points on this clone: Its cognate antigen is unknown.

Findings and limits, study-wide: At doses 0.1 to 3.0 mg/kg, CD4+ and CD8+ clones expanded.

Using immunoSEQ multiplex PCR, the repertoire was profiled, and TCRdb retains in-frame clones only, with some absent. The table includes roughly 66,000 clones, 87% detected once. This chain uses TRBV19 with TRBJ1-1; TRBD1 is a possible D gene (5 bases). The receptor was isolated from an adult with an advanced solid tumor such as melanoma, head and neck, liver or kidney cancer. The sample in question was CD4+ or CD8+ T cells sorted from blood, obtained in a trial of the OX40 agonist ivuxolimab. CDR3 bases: TGTGCCAGTAGTATTCTACAGGACCCTGAAGCTTTCTTT. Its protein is CASSILQDPEAFF.